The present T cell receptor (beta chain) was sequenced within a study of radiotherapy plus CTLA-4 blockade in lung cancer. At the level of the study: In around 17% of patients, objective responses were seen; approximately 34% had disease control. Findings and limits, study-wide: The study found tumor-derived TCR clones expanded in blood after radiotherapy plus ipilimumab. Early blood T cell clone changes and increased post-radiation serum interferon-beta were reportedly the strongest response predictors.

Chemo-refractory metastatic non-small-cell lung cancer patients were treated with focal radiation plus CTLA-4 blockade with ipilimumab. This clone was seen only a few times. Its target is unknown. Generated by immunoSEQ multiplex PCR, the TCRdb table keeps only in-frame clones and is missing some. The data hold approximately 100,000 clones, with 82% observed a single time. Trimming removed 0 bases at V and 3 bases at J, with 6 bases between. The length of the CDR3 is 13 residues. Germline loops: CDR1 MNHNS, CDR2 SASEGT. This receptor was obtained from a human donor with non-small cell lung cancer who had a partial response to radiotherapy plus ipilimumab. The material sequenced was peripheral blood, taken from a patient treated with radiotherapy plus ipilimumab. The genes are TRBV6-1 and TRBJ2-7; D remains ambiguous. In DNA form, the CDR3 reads TGTGCCAGCAGTGAAGCGCGAGGCTACGAGCAGTACTTC. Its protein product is CASSEARGYEQYF.